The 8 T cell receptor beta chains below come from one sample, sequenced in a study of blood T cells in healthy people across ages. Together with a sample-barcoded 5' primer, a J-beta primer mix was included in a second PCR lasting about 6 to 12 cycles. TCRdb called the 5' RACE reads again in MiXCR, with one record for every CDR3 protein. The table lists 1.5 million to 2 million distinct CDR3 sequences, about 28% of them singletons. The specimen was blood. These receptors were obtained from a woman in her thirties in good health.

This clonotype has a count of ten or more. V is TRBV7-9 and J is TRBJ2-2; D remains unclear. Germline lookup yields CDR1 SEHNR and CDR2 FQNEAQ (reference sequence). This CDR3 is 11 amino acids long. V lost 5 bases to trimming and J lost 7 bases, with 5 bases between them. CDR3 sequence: CASSPGGELFF. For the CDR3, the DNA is TGTGCCAGCAGCCCAGGCGGGGAGCTGTTTTTT.

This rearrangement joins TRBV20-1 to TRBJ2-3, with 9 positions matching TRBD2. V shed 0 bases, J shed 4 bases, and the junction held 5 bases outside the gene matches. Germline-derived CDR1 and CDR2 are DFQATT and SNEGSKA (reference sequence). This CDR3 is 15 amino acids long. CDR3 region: CSAREGGGASDTQYF. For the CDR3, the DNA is TGCAGTGCTAGAGAAGGCGGGGGGGCATCAGATACGCAGTATTTT.

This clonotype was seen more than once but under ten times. The CDR3 region has the DNA TGTGCCAGCAGGCGGAGACAGGGGGTTTCTGAAGCTTTCTTT. Translated: CASRRRQGVSEAFF. The V gene is TRBV12-3 or TRBV12-4, the J gene TRBJ1-1, with 9 positions matching TRBD1. V was clipped by 6 bases and J by 6 bases; unmatched bases: 8. This CDR3 comprises 14 residues.

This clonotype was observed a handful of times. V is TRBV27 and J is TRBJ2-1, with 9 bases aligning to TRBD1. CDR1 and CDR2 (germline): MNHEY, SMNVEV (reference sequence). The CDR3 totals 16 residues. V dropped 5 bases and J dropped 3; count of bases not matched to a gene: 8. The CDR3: CASSTWTGALYNEQFF. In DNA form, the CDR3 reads TGTGCCAGCAGTACCTGGACAGGGGCCCTCTACAATGAGCAGTTCTTC.

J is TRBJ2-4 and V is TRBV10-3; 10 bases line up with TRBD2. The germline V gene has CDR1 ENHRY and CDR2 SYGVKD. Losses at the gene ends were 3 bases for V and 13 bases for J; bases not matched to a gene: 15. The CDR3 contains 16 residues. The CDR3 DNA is TGTGCCATCAGTGATAGAGGGACTAGCGCCGGTCGTGAGCAGTACTTC. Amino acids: CAISDRGTSAGREQYF.

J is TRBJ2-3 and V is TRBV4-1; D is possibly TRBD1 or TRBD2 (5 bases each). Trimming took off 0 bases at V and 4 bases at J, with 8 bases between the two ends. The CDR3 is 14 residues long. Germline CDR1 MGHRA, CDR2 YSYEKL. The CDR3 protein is CASSQEQGPDTQYF. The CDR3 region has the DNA TGCGCCAGCAGCCAAGAGCAGGGACCAGATACGCAGTATTTT.

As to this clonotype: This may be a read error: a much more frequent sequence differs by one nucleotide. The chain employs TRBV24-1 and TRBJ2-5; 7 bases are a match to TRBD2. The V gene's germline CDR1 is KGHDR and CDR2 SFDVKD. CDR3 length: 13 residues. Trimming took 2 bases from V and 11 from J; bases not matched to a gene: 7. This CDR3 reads CATSDSTSWVQYF. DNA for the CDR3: TGTGCCACCAGTGATTCGACTAGCTGGGTGCAGTACTTC.

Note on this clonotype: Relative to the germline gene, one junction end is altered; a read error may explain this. The CDR3 DNA sequence: TGTGCCAGCAGTCCCGAGCGGGGCAATGGGCAGTTCTTC. Its protein product is CASSPERGNGQFF. The chain carries TRBV12-3 or TRBV12-4 and TRBJ2-1; 7 bases are shared with TRBD2. The CDR3 covers 13 residues.